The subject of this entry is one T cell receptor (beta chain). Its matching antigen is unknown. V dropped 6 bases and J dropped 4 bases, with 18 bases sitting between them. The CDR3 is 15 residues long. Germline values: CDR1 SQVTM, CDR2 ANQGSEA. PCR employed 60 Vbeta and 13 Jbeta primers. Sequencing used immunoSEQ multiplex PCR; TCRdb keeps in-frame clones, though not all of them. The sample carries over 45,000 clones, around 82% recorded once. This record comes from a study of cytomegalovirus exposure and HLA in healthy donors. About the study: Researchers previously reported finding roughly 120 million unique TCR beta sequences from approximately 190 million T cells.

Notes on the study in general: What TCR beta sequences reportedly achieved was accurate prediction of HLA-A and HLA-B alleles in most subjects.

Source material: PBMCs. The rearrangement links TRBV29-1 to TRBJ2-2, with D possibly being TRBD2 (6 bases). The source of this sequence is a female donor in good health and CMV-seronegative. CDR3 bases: TGCAGCGTATCGTTGCGGGGTACGACCACCGGGGAGCTGTTTTTT. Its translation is CSVSLRGTTTGELFF.